This passage covers 10 T cell receptor beta chains from one sample sequenced in a study of T cell repertoires in cytomegalovirus infection. These receptors' antigens are unknown. MiXCR, run by TCRdb on the reads, gives a single entry per CDR3 protein. This sample has roughly 7,600 distinct CDR3 sequences, with 45% to 50% found just once. The source material was PBMCs, sequenced either directly or after in vitro stimulation (not recorded which). All receptors come from a human donor in good health (CMV status not recorded). Some clones in this sample may be carry-over from other donors' samples.

This clonotype was seen more than once but under ten times. One end of the junction varies from germline; a read error may be responsible. The chain links TRBV12-3 or TRBV12-4 to TRBJ1-1; the D gene is possibly TRBD1 (6 bases). The CDR3 is made up of 16 amino acids. This CDR3 is CSSSIRVSKQGTEDFF. In DNA form, the CDR3 reads TGTTCCAGCAGCATCAGGGTTTCCAAACAGGGCACTGAAGATTTCTTT.

This clonotype was seen many times. The V call is TRBV4-2, the J call TRBJ1-5; D possibly corresponds to TRBD1 (5 bases). CDR1 and CDR2 from the germline V gene are LGHNA and YNFKEQ. The V end lost 0 bases, the J end lost 1 base, and 22 bases lay between the germline ends. CDR3 length equals 20 residues. The CDR3 loop reads CASSQESVVGTPGSNQPQHF. The CDR3 DNA reads TGTGCCAGCAGCCAAGAAAGTGTAGTCGGCACCCCAGGGAGCAATCAGCCCCAGCATTTT.

Of note for this clonotype: At one boundary the junction diverges from the germline segment, which might be a read error. The genes are TRBV20-1 and TRBJ1-5, with 10 bases that match TRBD1. The CDR3 extends over 16 amino acids. The germline V gene encodes CDR1 DFQATT and CDR2 SNEGSKA (reference sequence). The DNA for the CDR3 is TGCAGTGCTTGTGACAGGGGGCTTTATAGCAATCAGCCCCCGCTTTTT. Its protein is CSACDRGLYSNQPPLF.

This clonotype was seen ten or more times. The V gene is TRBV18, the J gene TRBJ1-6; no firm D call. CDR3 length: 13 residues. Germline CDR1 reads KGHSH; CDR2 reads LQKENI. V was trimmed by 1 base and J by 9 bases, leaving 7 bases between them. The CDR3 nucleotides are TGTGCCAGCTCACCACTAGTGGGTTCACCCCTCCACTTT. Translated: CASSPLVGSPLHF.

Many counts were recorded for this clonotype. The CDR3 DNA follows: TGTGCCAGCAGCCCTAACAGGGGGCTTTTGAACACTGAAGCTTTCTTT. Protein: CASSPNRGLLNTEAFF. This chain links TRBV27 with TRBJ1-1; 9 nucleotides match TRBD1. Looked up from germline, CDR1 is MNHEY and CDR2 is SMNVEV (reference sequence). The CDR3 spans 16 residues. Trimming took 6 bases from V and 0 from J; bases not matched to a gene: 8.

As concerns this clonotype: The junction and the germline gene differ at one end; a read error may be behind it. The DNA of the CDR3 is TGCAGTGCTTGGGACAGGGGGCTTTATAGCACTCAGCACCAGCCTTTT. Protein: CSAWDRGLYSTQHQPF. The chain couples TRBV20-1 to TRBJ1-5; TRBD1 matches 12 bases. Germline-derived CDR1 and CDR2 are DFQATT and SNEGSKA (reference sequence). This CDR3 has 16 residues.

This clonotype was recorded a few times. The chain links TRBV27 to TRBJ2-3, with D uncertain. Germline values: CDR1 MNHEY, CDR2 SMNVEV (reference sequence). V was pared by 2 bases and J by 2 bases, with 8 bases between. The CDR3 runs 14 residues. DNA of the CDR3: TGTGCCAGCAGTTTAATGACCCTCACAGATACGCAGTATTTT. The encoded protein is CASSLMTLTDTQYF.

As for this clonotype: The conserved final phenylalanine or tryptophan is absent from the CDR3, which likely points to a read error. J is TRBJ2-1 and V is TRBV5-1, with TRBD2 as a possible D gene (6 bases). CDR3 length: 15 amino acids. The V gene's germline CDR1 is SGHRS and CDR2 YFSETQ. Trimming removed 9 bases from V and 6 bases from J, with 22 bases in between. The CDR3 DNA reads TGCGCCATCAGATTGTTCTCGACAGCGGGCAATGAGCAGTTCGTA. It is translated as CAIRLFSTAGNEQFV.

This chain uses TRBV7-2 with TRBJ1-5, with 8 bases lining up with TRBD1. V shed 4 bases, J shed 4 bases, and the junction held 3 bases outside the gene matches. Per germline, CDR1 SGHTA and CDR2 FQGNSA. This CDR3 comprises 14 residues. For the CDR3, the DNA is TGTGCCAGCAGCTCCCGACAGGGGAATCAGCCCCAGCATTTT. Residues: CASSSRQGNQPQHF.

About this clonotype: The final CDR3 position lacks the conserved phenylalanine or tryptophan, pointing to a likely read error. No DNA is shown, since the ends of the CDR3 on it are uncertain; the CDR3 is the one TCRdb lists. The chain combines TRBV6-2 or TRBV6-3 with TRBJ1-5; the D segment call TRBD1 is taken from the table without a DNA check. CDR1 is MNHEY, CDR2 SVGEGT, per germline. The CDR3 is made up of 13 amino acids, end residues included. The CDR3 region is CSRRLQGARPHHC.